The rows below give T cell receptor beta chains drawn from one sample of a study of blood T cell repertoires in COVID-19. TCRdb's copy holds only in-frame clones and misses some; the assay was immunoSEQ multiplex PCR. This sample has roughly 280,000 clones, with approximately 90% found just once. The sequenced sample consisted of PBMCs or T cells enriched from blood (not recorded which). The receptor source for this set is a woman aged 45-65 years who had recovered from COVID-19. Both conserved end residues are part of each CDR3. Fields, in order: D gene, V gene, clone size, J gene, CDR3 DNA, CDR3 protein. The D gene is left open where the match is weak. Size is stated for part of the rows, as once, few or many counts, or as a class when the clone is expanded.

D gene: NA; V gene: TRBV14; clone size: few; J gene: TRBJ1-1; CDR3 DNA: TGTGCCAGCAGCCAAGGAGGGAAGGCTTTCTTT; CDR3 protein: CASSQGGKAFF
D gene: NA; V gene: TRBV10-3; clone size: NA; J gene: TRBJ2-1; CDR3 DNA: TGTGCCATCAGTGAGAGGGGTCGGGAGACTGAGCAGTTCTTC; CDR3 protein: CAISERGRETEQFF
D gene: NA; V gene: TRBV3-1/TRBV3-2; clone size: few; J gene: TRBJ2-2; CDR3 DNA: TGTGCCAGCAGCCGGGTTGGACAGAACACCGGGGAGCTGTTTTTT; CDR3 protein: CASSRVGQNTGELFF
D gene: NA; V gene: TRBV28; clone size: once; J gene: TRBJ1-4; CDR3 DNA: TGTGCCAGCATTAGAGACAGGAATGAAAAACTGTTTTTT; CDR3 protein: CASIRDRNEKLFF
D gene: TRBD1; V gene: TRBV5-1; clone size: NA; J gene: TRBJ2-7; CDR3 DNA: TGCGCCAGCGGCCGGGACAGGGGCTCCTACGAGCAGTACTTC; CDR3 protein: CASGRDRGSYEQYF
D gene: TRBD2; V gene: TRBV2; clone size: NA; J gene: TRBJ2-7; CDR3 DNA: TGTGCCAGCAGTGAAGAAGCGACTAGCGGGAGCCTGAGCTCCTACGAGCAGTACTTC; CDR3 protein: CASSEEATSGSLSSYEQYF
D gene: TRBD1; V gene: TRBV11-2; clone size: NA; J gene: TRBJ2-7; CDR3 DNA: TGTGCCAGCAGCCTCTGGACAGGGTCGGGCGAGCAGTACTTC; CDR3 protein: CASSLWTGSGEQYF
D gene: TRBD1; V gene: TRBV18; clone size: NA; J gene: TRBJ2-6; CDR3 DNA: TGTGCCAGCTCAAGGACAGGGGTTTCCGTCTCTGGGGCCAACGTCCTGACTTTC; CDR3 protein: CASSRTGVSVSGANVLTF
D gene: NA; V gene: TRBV7-2; clone size: NA; J gene: TRBJ1-1; CDR3 DNA: TGTGCCAGCAGCTTACCGGTGAACACTGAAGCTTTCTTT; CDR3 protein: CASSLPVNTEAFF
D gene: NA; V gene: TRBV19; clone size: few; J gene: TRBJ1-1; CDR3 DNA: TGTGCCAGTAGTATATTTGGCGGCGGTGAAGCTTTCTTT; CDR3 protein: CASSIFGGGEAFF
D gene: NA; V gene: TRBV3-1/TRBV3-2; clone size: NA; J gene: TRBJ1-5; CDR3 DNA: TGTGCCAGCAGCCAGAATTTAGGCAATCAGCCCCAGCATTTT; CDR3 protein: CASSQNLGNQPQHF
D gene: TRBD1; V gene: TRBV30; clone size: few; J gene: TRBJ1-6; CDR3 DNA: TGTGCCTGGAGTACCGGGACAGATAATTCACCCCTCCACTTT; CDR3 protein: CAWSTGTDNSPLHF
D gene: NA; V gene: TRBV18; clone size: once; J gene: TRBJ1-5; CDR3 DNA: TGTGCCAGCTCCGAAGACGACAGCCATCAGCCCCAGCATTTT; CDR3 protein: CASSEDDSHQPQHF
D gene: TRBD2; V gene: TRBV28; clone size: NA; J gene: TRBJ2-2; CDR3 DNA: TGTGCCAGCAGTTTGAGCGGGACCTTCGCCGGGGAGCTGTTTTTT; CDR3 protein: CASSLSGTFAGELFF
D gene: TRBD2; V gene: TRBV4-3; clone size: NA; J gene: TRBJ2-2; CDR3 DNA: TGCGCCAGCAGCCCCGCCGGCGGGAGAGGAACCGGGGAGCTGTTTTTT; CDR3 protein: CASSPAGGRGTGELFF
D gene: TRBD1; V gene: TRBV2; clone size: NA; J gene: TRBJ2-3; CDR3 DNA: TGTGCCAGTACACAGGGGGGAAGCACAGATACGCAGTATTTT; CDR3 protein: CASTQGGSTDTQYF
D gene: NA; V gene: TRBV7-3; clone size: NA; J gene: TRBJ1-2; CDR3 DNA: TGTGCCAGCAGCGAAACAGGGCAAAGCTACACCTTC; CDR3 protein: CASSETGQSYTF
D gene: NA; V gene: TRBV19; clone size: once; J gene: TRBJ2-1; CDR3 DNA: TGTGCCAGTAAGAGGGTCTCCTACAATGAGCAGTTCTTC; CDR3 protein: CASKRVSYNEQFF
D gene: TRBD1; V gene: TRBV7-9; clone size: NA; J gene: TRBJ1-6; CDR3 DNA: TGTGCCAGCAGCGACAGGGTTTACTCACCCCTCCACTTT; CDR3 protein: CASSDRVYSPLHF
D gene: TRBD2; V gene: TRBV11-3; clone size: NA; J gene: TRBJ2-7; CDR3 DNA: TGTGCCAGCAGCTTAGGCGGGAGGGCTGGCGAGCAGTACTTC; CDR3 protein: CASSLGGRAGEQYF
D gene: TRBD1; V gene: TRBV7-8; clone size: NA; J gene: TRBJ1-5; CDR3 DNA: TGTGCCAGCAGCTTAGGGACAGGGAGTCGTGGCAATCAGCCCCAGCATTTT; CDR3 protein: CASSLGTGSRGNQPQHF
D gene: NA; V gene: TRBV4-3; clone size: NA; J gene: TRBJ1-3; CDR3 DNA: TGCGCCAGCAGTCAGGAGGTGTTCTCTGGAAACACCATATATTTT; CDR3 protein: CASSQEVFSGNTIYF
D gene: NA; V gene: TRBV5-1; clone size: NA; J gene: TRBJ1-4; CDR3 DNA: TGCGCCAGCAGCTTTGGGGCGGACGAAAAACTGTTTTTT; CDR3 protein: CASSFGADEKLFF